This passage covers 5 T cell receptor beta chains from one sample sequenced in a study of cytomegalovirus exposure and HLA in healthy donors. PCR was performed using 60 Vbeta and 13 Jbeta primers. Libraries were prepared by immunoSEQ multiplex PCR; TCRdb keeps only in-frame clonotypes and omits some of them. The sample yields fewer than 250,000 clones, about 80% seen once. The source material was PBMCs. Every receptor here comes from a man between 40 and 49 years old in good health and CMV-seropositive.

With regard to this clone: At one end the junction does not follow the germline gene, possibly because of a read error. Additional DNA sequences in this sample encode the identical CDR3. V gene TRBV6-5 combines with J gene TRBJ2-7; no firm D call. The CDR3 totals 13 residues. In germline, CDR1 is MNHEY, CDR2 SVGAGI. The CDR3 spells CASTDSIYDVQYF. CDR3 sequence (DNA): TGCGCCAGCACCGATAGTATCTACGATGTGCAGTACTTC.

The chain carries TRBV30 and TRBJ2-7; no clear D. This CDR3 has 13 amino acids. Germline-derived CDR1 and CDR2 are GTSNPN and SVGIG (reference sequence). V lost 2 bases and J lost 3, with 11 bases in between. CDR3 residues: CAWSTTGFYEQYV. CDR3 DNA sequence: TGTGCCTGGAGTACGACTGGGTTCTACGAGCAGTACGTC.

The rearrangement links TRBV5-6 to TRBJ1-1; D perhaps matches TRBD1 (5 bases). CDR3 length: 15 residues. In germline, CDR1 is SGHDT, CDR2 YYEEEE. The V end lost 5 bases, the J end lost 1 base, and 15 bases lay between the germline ends. This CDR3 is CASSGRGNRNTEAFF. The CDR3 nucleotides read TGTGCCAGCAGTGGTCGGGGGAACCGGAACACTGAAGCTTTCTTT.

The chain employs TRBV7-2 and TRBJ2-5; D is unresolved. The germline gives CDR1 SGHTA, CDR2 FQGNSA. Trimming removed 1 base from V and 2 bases from J, with 14 bases in between. This CDR3 has 16 amino acids. The CDR3 DNA follows: TGTGCCAGCAGCTTAGTCCTTCGGAGTGGGCAAGAGACCCAGTACTTC. Its translation: CASSLVLRSGQETQYF. The complete variable domain, with remaining parts taken from reference TRBV7-2 and TRBJ2-5, reads GAGVSQSPSNKVTEKGKDVELRCDPISGHTALYWYRQSLGQGLEFLIYFQGNSAPDKSGLPSDRFSAERTGGSVSTLTIQRTQQEDSAVYLCASSLVLRSGQETQYFGPGTRLLVL.

The rearrangement joins TRBV6-6 to TRBJ1-1; D possibly corresponds to TRBD1 (6 bases). Germline V gives CDR1 MNHNY, CDR2 SVGAGI (reference sequence). The CDR3 has 15 residues. Trimming shortened V by 2 bases and J by 6 bases, and 16 bases separated the two germline ends. The chain's CDR3 is CASSYRSGERAEAFF. CDR3 sequence (DNA): TGTGCCAGCAGTTACAGGTCAGGGGAAAGGGCTGAAGCTTTCTTT.